This T cell receptor (beta chain) is from a study of blood T cell repertoires in COVID-19. Study information: Researchers got acute and convalescent COVID-19 samples from the United States, Italy and Spain.

Original analysis: Amplifying reference gene primers gave estimates of nucleated cell counts. Using immunoSEQ multiplex PCR, the repertoire was profiled, and TCRdb retains in-frame clones only, with some absent. V, J and clone size reflect that table, while D and trimming were determined from the DNA. The sample comprises around 100,000 clones, around 67% of which are singletons, and less than 5% rests with the top ten. This CDR3 is built from 15 residues. Germline-derived CDR1 and CDR2 are SGDLS and YYNGEE. Trimming stripped 4 bases from V and 3 bases from J, with 14 bases between. The clonotype originates from a man aged 65-85 years with COVID-19, enrolled during active disease. This chain uses TRBV9 with TRBJ2-1, with D maybe TRBD2 (6 bases). The sequencing input was peripheral blood. The CDR3 here is CASSPGLYNYNEQFF. For the CDR3, the DNA is TGTGCCAGCAGCCCGGGACTGTATAACTACAATGAGCAGTTCTTC.